The rows below give T cell receptor beta chains drawn from one sample of a study of T cells after somatic rescue of genetic block. The table came from immunoSEQ multiplex PCR; TCRdb's copy has only in-frame clones and leaves some out. Here the sample spans 110,000 or so clones, 75% to 95% being singletons. Sequenced material: peripheral blood mononuclear cells (PBMCs). The origin of the receptors is a woman under 30. Both conserved end residues are part of each CDR3. A D gene is named only where the DNA matches it firmly. Where a row states a size, it is once, few, many or the class of an expanded clone; other rows omit it.

>NA|NA|TRBV6-5|TRBJ1-2
CASSYSIRLDGYTF
TGTGCCAGCAGTTACTCGATTCGGCTTGATGGCTACACCTTC
>NA|NA|TRBV21-1|TRBJ1-2
CASRTGSRAYGYTF
TGTGCCAGCAGGACAGGCTCCAGGGCCTATGGCTACACCTTC
>NA|NA|TRBV28|TRBJ1-1
CASSRLLNTEAFF
TGTGCCAGCAGCCGACTCCTGAACACTGAAGCTTTCTTT
>NA|NA|TRBV30|TRBJ1-4
CAWGVPAGEKLFF
TGTGCCTGGGGGGTTCCTGCGGGTGAAAAACTGTTTTTT
>NA|NA|TRBV27|TRBJ2-1
CASSPSPSGNEQFF
TGTGCCAGCAGTCCCTCCCCCTCGGGAAATGAGCAGTTCTTC
>NA|once|TRBV5-4|TRBJ2-5
CASRIQGGPETQYF
TGTGCCAGCAGAATACAGGGAGGACCAGAGACCCAGTACTTC
>NA|few|TRBV4-3|TRBJ2-2
CASSQEAGQTGRSNTGELFF
TGCGCCAGCAGCCAAGAAGCGGGACAAACTGGGAGGTCGAACACCGGGGAGCTGTTTTTT
>NA|NA|TRBV11-2|TRBJ2-7
CASSEEILREQYF
TGTGCCAGCAGCGAAGAAATCTTGCGAGAGCAGTACTTC
>NA|once|TRBV4-3|TRBJ1-1
CASSQAIHGNTEAFF
TGCGCCAGCAGCCAAGCGATCCACGGGAACACTGAAGCTTTCTTT
>NA|NA|TRBV11-2|TRBJ2-3
CASSLGPATPQGTTQYF
TGTGCCAGCAGCTTAGGCCCGGCGACACCTCAGGGTACTACGCAGTATTTT
>TRBD2|NA|TRBV7-3|TRBJ2-5
CASSLRGAGGRETQYF
TGTGCCAGCAGCTTAAGGGGAGCGGGGGGAAGGGAGACCCAGTACTTC
>NA|NA|TRBV9|TRBJ2-2
CASSVVQSNTGELFF
TGTGCCAGCAGCGTTGTGCAGTCGAACACCGGGGAGCTGTTTTTT
>NA|NA|TRBV5-1|TRBJ1-2
CASSSRPTPSYGYTF
TGCGCCAGCAGCTCACGACCGACACCGTCCTATGGCTACACCTTC
>TRBD1|NA|TRBV7-2|TRBJ2-7
CASSSPPGTGGNEQYF
TGTGCCAGCAGCTCTCCACCCGGGACAGGGGGCAACGAGCAGTACTTC
>NA|NA|TRBV5-1|TRBJ2-3
CASSLATGPGTDTQYF
TGCGCCAGCAGCTTGGCAACGGGACCTGGCACAGATACGCAGTATTTT
>TRBD1|NA|TRBV29-1|TRBJ2-7
CSVRDREKYEQYF
TGCAGCGTCCGGGACAGGGAGAAGTACGAGCAGTACTTC
>TRBD2|NA|TRBV7-3|TRBJ2-3
CASSLRRGGADTQYF
TGTGCCAGCAGCTTAAGACGCGGGGGGGCAGATACGCAGTATTTT
>NA|NA|TRBV19|TRBJ1-1
CASIRGEAFF
TGTGCCAGTATTCGGGGAGAAGCTTTCTTT
>TRBD1|NA|TRBV9|TRBJ2-7
CASSESGQGSEQYF
TGTGCCAGCAGCGAGTCGGGACAGGGCTCGGAGCAGTACTTC
>TRBD2|NA|TRBV6-6|TRBJ2-7
CASSWGLAGGSEQYF
TGTGCCAGCAGTTGGGGACTAGCGGGGGGCTCCGAGCAGTACTTC
>TRBD1|NA|TRBV10-3|TRBJ1-5
CAIRRYRGHSNQPQHF
TGTGCCATCAGGAGATACAGGGGTCATAGCAATCAGCCCCAGCATTTT
>TRBD2|NA|TRBV5-8|TRBJ2-2
CASSSGTSGTGELFF
TGTGCCAGCAGCTCCGGGACTAGCGGCACCGGGGAGCTGTTTTTT
>NA|NA|TRBV5-4|TRBJ1-4
CASSFSGLGNEKLFF
TGTGCCAGCAGCTTCTCGGGGTTAGGTAATGAAAAACTGTTTTTT
>NA|NA|TRBV11-3|TRBJ2-7
CVSSLDAVLDGGQYF
TGTGTCAGCAGCTTAGATGCAGTATTGGATGGTGGGCAGTACTTC
>NA|few|TRBV7-9|TRBJ2-2
CASRVTGAGRPGELFF
TGTGCCAGCAGGGTTACCGGGGCCGGGCGGCCCGGGGAGCTGTTTTTT